This TCR beta chain emerged from a study of T cells expressing NK-cell markers. Across the whole study: According to the study, TCR beta repertoires originated from sorted CD3+CD56+NKG2C+, CD3+CD56+NKG2C- and CD3+CD56-NKG2C+ T cells.

The germline gives CDR1 LNHNV, CDR2 YYDKDF (reference sequence). The CDR3 has 17 residues. TCRdb re-called the 5' RACE reads and shows each CDR3 protein once, DNA omitted. Its table records about half a million distinct CDR3 sequences. The V and J genes are TRBV15 and TRBJ2-3; TCRdb's D call, TRBD2, is unchecked because there is no DNA. The sequence came from a woman between 45 and 60 years old in good health. The sample consisted of blood T cells: a sorted CD56 or NKG2C T cell subset, CD4+ or CD8+ T cells, or bulk PBMC T cells (not recorded which). CDR3 region: CATSRDRLAGVPDTQYF.